This passage covers 7 T cell receptor beta chains from one sample sequenced in a study of blood T cells in healthy people across ages. Through a sample-barcoded 5' primer and a J-beta primer mix, a second PCR was run for roughly 7 to 11 cycles. TCRdb analysed the 5' RACE reads with MiXCR anew, one entry per CDR3 protein. The table has approximately 2,000,000 distinct CDR3 sequences, roughly 43% seen once. The sample taken for sequencing was blood. The receptors derive from a human donor in good health.

This sequence joins TRBV4-3 and TRBJ2-2; D could derive from TRBD1 or TRBD2 (7 bases each). The germline V and J ends were trimmed by 4 bases and 11 bases, with 14 bases remaining between them. The CDR3 extends over 13 amino acids. CDR1 is LGHNA, CDR2 YSLEER, per germline. The CDR3 here is CASSPGGEGELFF. CDR3 DNA sequence: TGCGCCAGCAGCCCAGGGGGGGAGGGAGAGCTGTTTTTT.

The chain combines TRBV20-1 with TRBJ2-5; 10 bases agree with TRBD2. The J call may be in error: the DNA end matches TRBJ2-1 better. The CDR3 is 14 amino acids. The germline V gene has CDR1 DFQATT and CDR2 SNEGSKA (reference sequence). The DNA for the CDR3 is TGCAGTGCTAGAGATGGGATAGCGGGGGGCGAGCAGTTCTTC. Its translation is CSARDGIAGGEQFF.

This chain uses TRBV21-1 with TRBJ1-3; the table's D call TRBD1 went unverified against the DNA. TRBV21-1 is shown as a pseudogene. The CDR3 has 17 amino acids. The CDR3 bases are TGTGCCAGCAGCAAAAGTGGCTCCCCCGGCTCTGGAAACACCATATATTTT. Translation: CASSKSGSPGSGNTIYF.

V is TRBV24-1 and J is TRBJ2-3; 9 bases align to TRBD1. V lost 3 bases, J lost 3 bases, and 6 bases stayed unmatched. This CDR3 has 16 residues. From germline, CDR1 is KGHDR and CDR2 SFDVKD. The CDR3 sequence: CATSDPPGTGTDTQYF. Written as DNA, the CDR3 is TGTGCCACCAGTGATCCCCCCGGGACAGGGACAGATACGCAGTATTTT.

This clonotype was counted a few times. This rearrangement joins TRBV29-1 to TRBJ2-3; a possible D gene is TRBD2 (6 bases). The V end was cut by 6 bases, the J end by 1 base, with 14 bases between. The germline gives CDR1 SQVTM, CDR2 ANQGSEA. The CDR3 has 14 amino acids. CDR3 in amino acids: CSVAEGSRTDTQYF. CDR3 DNA: TGCAGCGTGGCGGAGGGATCACGCACAGATACGCAGTATTTT.

This clonotype was observed a few times. The CDR3 reads CASSLAGPTYNEQFF. The CDR3 DNA reads as TGCGCCAGCAGCTTGGCGGGGCCTACCTACAATGAGCAGTTCTTC. V is TRBV5-1 and J is TRBJ2-1; D possibly matches TRBD1 or TRBD2 (5 bases each). The CDR3 loop spans 15 amino acids. Deletions cut 0 bases from V and 2 bases from J, with 9 bases between. In germline, CDR1 is SGHRS, CDR2 YFSETQ.

This clonotype was detected ten times or more. The V and J genes are TRBV29-1 and TRBJ2-4; D is unclear. V lost 3 bases and J lost 8, with 11 bases in between. In germline, CDR1 is SQVTM, CDR2 ANQGSEA. There are 12 residues in the CDR3. The CDR3 here is CSVDGGLDIQYF. The CDR3 DNA reads TGCAGCGTTGATGGTGGGTTGGACATTCAGTACTTC.